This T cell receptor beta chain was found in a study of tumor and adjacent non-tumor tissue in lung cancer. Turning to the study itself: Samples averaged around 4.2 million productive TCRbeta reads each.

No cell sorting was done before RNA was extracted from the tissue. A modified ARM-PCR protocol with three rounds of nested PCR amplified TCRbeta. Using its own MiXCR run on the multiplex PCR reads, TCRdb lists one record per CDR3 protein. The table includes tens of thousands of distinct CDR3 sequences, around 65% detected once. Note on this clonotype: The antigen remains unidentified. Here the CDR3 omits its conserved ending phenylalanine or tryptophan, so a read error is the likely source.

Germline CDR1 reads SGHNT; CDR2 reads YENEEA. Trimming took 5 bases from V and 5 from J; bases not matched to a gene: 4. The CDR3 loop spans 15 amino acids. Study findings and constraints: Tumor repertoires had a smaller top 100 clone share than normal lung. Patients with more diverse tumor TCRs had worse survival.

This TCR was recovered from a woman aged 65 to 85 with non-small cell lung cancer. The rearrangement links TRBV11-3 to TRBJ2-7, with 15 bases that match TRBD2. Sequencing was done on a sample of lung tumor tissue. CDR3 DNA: TGTGCCAGCAGCCAGGGACTAGCGGGGGGCCACGAGCAGTACTCC. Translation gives CASSQGLAGGHEQYS.